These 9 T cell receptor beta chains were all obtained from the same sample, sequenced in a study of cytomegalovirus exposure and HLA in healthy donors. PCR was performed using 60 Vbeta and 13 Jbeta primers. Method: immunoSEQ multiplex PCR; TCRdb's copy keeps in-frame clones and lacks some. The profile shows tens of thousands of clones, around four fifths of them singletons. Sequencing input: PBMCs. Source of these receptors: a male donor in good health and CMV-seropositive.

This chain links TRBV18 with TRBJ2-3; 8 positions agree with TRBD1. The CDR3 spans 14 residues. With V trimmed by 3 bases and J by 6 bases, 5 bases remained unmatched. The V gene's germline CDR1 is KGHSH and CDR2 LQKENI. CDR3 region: CASSPYRGTDTQYF. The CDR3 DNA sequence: TGTGCCAGCTCACCCTACAGGGGGACCGATACGCAGTATTTT.

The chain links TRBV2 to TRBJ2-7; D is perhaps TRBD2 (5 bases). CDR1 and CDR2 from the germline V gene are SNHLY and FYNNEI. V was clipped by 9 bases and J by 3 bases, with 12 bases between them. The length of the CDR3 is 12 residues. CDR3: CASVSGFYEQYF. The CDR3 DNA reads TGTGCCAGTGTGTCGGGATTCTACGAGCAGTACTTC.

The CDR3 DNA reads TGCGCCAGCAGTGAGCTGAGCCTAGCGGTGTTCTCCTACGAGCAGTACTTC. Translating gives CASSELSLAVFSYEQYF. This sequence joins TRBV10-1 and TRBJ2-7; 7 bases map to TRBD2. The J segment lost 0 bases and the V segment lost 2 bases, leaving 10 bases of the junction unmatched. The CDR3 has 17 residues. CDR1 is WNHNN, CDR2 SYGVQD, per germline (reference sequence).

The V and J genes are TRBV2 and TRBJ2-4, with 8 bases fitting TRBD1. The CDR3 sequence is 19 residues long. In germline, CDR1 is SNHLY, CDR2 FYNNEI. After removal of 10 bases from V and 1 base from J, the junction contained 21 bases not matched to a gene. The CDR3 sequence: CATIPGQDVTYEAKNIQYF. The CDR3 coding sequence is TGTGCCACCATACCGGGACAGGACGTAACTTACGAGGCCAAAAACATTCAGTACTTC.

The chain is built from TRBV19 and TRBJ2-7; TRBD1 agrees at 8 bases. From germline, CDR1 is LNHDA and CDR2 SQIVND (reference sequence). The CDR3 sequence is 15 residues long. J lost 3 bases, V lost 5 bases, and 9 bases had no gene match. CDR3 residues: CASSAGTGYHYEQYF. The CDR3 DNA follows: TGTGCCAGTAGTGCCGGGACAGGTTATCACTACGAGCAGTACTTC. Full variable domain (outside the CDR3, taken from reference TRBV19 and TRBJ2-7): DGGITQSPKYLFRKEGQNVTLSCEQNLNHDAMYWYRQDPGQGLRLIYYSQIVNDFQKGDIAEGYSVSREKKESFPLTVTSAQKNPTAFYLCASSAGTGYHYEQYFGPGTRLTVT.

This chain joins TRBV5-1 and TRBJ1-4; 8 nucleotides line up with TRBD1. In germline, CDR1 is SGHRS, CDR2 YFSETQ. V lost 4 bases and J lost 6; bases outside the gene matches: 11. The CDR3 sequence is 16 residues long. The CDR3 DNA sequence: TGCGCCAGCAGCCCTTTTGAGACAGGGGAGGATGAAAAACTGTTTTTT. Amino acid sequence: CASSPFETGEDEKLFF.

CDR3 coding DNA: TGTGCCAGCAGTTTATCCCCCAGGGCGAATGAAAAACTGTTTTTT. Protein product: CASSLSPRANEKLFF. The gene calls are TRBV27 and TRBJ1-4, with D possibly being TRBD1 (5 bases). V was shortened by 0 bases and J by 5 bases, with 10 bases between the two germline ends. Germline values: CDR1 MNHEY, CDR2 SMNVEV (reference sequence). This CDR3 comprises 15 residues.

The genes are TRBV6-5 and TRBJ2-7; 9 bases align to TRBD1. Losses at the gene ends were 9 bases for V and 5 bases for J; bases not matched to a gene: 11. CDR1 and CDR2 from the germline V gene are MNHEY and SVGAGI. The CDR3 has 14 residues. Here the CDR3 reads CASYPGQGMNEQYF. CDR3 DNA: TGTGCCAGTTATCCGGGACAGGGTATGAACGAGCAGTACTTC.

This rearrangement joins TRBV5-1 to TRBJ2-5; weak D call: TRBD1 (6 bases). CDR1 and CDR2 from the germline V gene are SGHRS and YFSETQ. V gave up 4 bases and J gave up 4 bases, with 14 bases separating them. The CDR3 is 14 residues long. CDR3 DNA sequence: TGCGCCAGCAGCCCAACAGGGTTGCGAGAGACCCAGTACTTC. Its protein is CASSPTGLRETQYF.